This T cell receptor (beta chain) is from a study of T-cell reconstitution after alpha-beta-depleted transplantation in children. The TCRbeta library incorporated unique molecular identifiers. One entry per CDR3 protein results from TCRdb running MiXCR on the PCR reads. This table has fewer than 550,000 distinct CDR3 sequences, over 10% appearing once. Study-wide results and caveats: Reported findings indicate that, about two months after transplant, alpha-beta T cells came from several hundred expanded clones, which were derived from non-depleted graft cells. T-cell counts and diversity at one year following transplant were attributed mainly to newly produced T cells.

In the case of this clonotype: Antigen unknown.

The input for sequencing was PBMCs, mostly from graft donor cells, taken 180 days after TCRalphabeta/CD19-depleted stem cell transplant. This clonotype was sampled from a female patient aged 2 to 10 who had a stem cell transplant for aplastic anemia, so the T cells may come from the graft donor.

CDR3 bases: TGTGCCAGCAGCGTAGGACAGACGAACACCGGGGAGCTGTTTTTT. This translates into CASSVGQTNTGELFF. The chain combines TRBV9 with TRBJ2-2; D possibly corresponds to TRBD1 (5 bases). V was shortened by 0 bases and J by 0 bases, with 6 bases between the two germline ends. The CDR3 covers 15 residues. Germline-derived CDR1 and CDR2 are SGDLS and YYNGEE.